These T cell receptor beta chains were read from a single sample in a study of vaccination and CD4 T cells after COVID-19. Their recognized antigens are unknown. MiXCR, run by TCRdb on the PCR reads, gives a single entry per CDR3 protein. The sample contains about 9,500 distinct CDR3 sequences, under 35% of which appear only once. Sequencing was carried out using CD4+ T cells from blood, cultured in vitro. All receptors come from a human donor in good health. CDR3s include the opening cysteine and the closing phenylalanine or tryptophan. D genes are given only for firm matches. For some rows the clone size is stated as once, few or many, or as a class when expanded; others skip it.

d_call	v_call	clone_size	j_call	cdr3_aa	cdr3_nt
TRBD2	TRBV30	NA	TRBJ2-1	CAWSSPPVASGGDEQFF	TGTGCCTGGAGTTCCCCTCCCGTGGCTAGCGGAGGTGATGAGCAGTTCTTC
NA	TRBV7-3	NA	TRBJ1-2	CASSLTASGGYGYTF	TGTGCCAGCAGCTTAACGGCTTCGGGGGGCTATGGCTACACCTTC
NA	TRBV30	NA	TRBJ2-1	CASNWNNEQFF	TGTGCCTCGAACTGGAACAATGAGCAGTTCTTC
NA	TRBV20-1	few	TRBJ2-7	CSARVRGPYEQYF	TGCAGTGCTAGAGTCAGGGGACCCTACGAGCAGTACTTC
NA	TRBV5-1	few	TRBJ2-5	CASSRDGTNQETQYF	TGCGCCAGCAGCCGGGACGGGACAAACCAAGAGACCCAGTACTTC
NA	TRBV2	few	TRBJ2-5	CASTGLDQETQYF	TGTGCCAGCACGGGACTCGACCAAGAGACCCAGTACTTC
NA	TRBV7-6	NA	TRBJ1-3	CASSLHSGNTIYF	TGTGCCAGCAGCTTGCACTCTGGAAACACCATATATTTT
TRBD2	TRBV6-1	few	TRBJ2-5	CASRVGVAGGGETQYF	TGTGCCAGCAGGGTGGGGGTAGCGGGAGGGGGTGAGACCCAGTACTTC
NA	TRBV28	NA	TRBJ2-5	CASTPGAGRKTQYF	TGTGCCAGCACTCCTGGGGCAGGGCGAAAGACCCAGTACTTC
NA	TRBV7-2	NA	TRBJ2-3	CASSLGSAHSTDTQYF	TGTGCCAGCAGCTTAGGCTCCGCCCATAGCACAGATACGCAGTATTTT
TRBD2	TRBV5-1	NA	TRBJ2-1	CASSDLSGRAYNEQFF	TGCGCCAGCAGTGATTTAAGCGGGAGGGCTTACAATGAGCAGTTCTTC
TRBD2	TRBV10-3	few	TRBJ2-3	CAISGTSGTSTDTQYF	TGTGCCATCAGTGGGACTAGCGGGACTAGCACAGATACGCAGTATTTT
NA	TRBV2	NA	TRBJ2-1	CASDGGWGARQFF	TGTGCCAGCGACGGGGGATGGGGGGCCCGGCAGTTCTTC
NA	TRBV20-1	NA	TRBJ2-7	CSAWGHLSSYERYF	TGCAGTGCGTGGGGACATCTGAGCTCCTACGAGCGGTACTTC
TRBD1	TRBV6-2/TRBV6-3	medium-sized	TRBJ1-5	CASSYSTGTSPQHF	TGTGCCAGCAGTTACTCGACAGGGACTTCGCCCCAGCATTTT
NA	TRBV10-3	NA	TRBJ2-1	CAISEGQVNEQFF	TGTGCCATCAGTGAGGGCCAGGTCAATGAGCAGTTCTTC
NA	TRBV4-3	NA	TRBJ2-7	CASSQSQGLRGEQYF	TGCGCCAGCAGCCAGTCGCAGGGGCTGCGAGGAGAGCAGTACTTC
NA	TRBV7-9	medium-sized	TRBJ1-1	CASSPRATRSWTFF	TGTGCCAGCAGCCCAAGGGCCACTAGAAGTTGGACTTTCTTT
TRBD1	TRBV25-1	NA	TRBJ1-2	CASSEISPGQGGYGYTF	TGTGCCAGCAGTGAAATAAGCCCCGGACAGGGAGGCTATGGCTACACCTTC
NA	TRBV7-3	few	TRBJ2-5	CASSAGAGETQYF	TGTGCCAGCAGCGCGGGGGCGGGGGAGACCCAGTACTTC
NA	TRBV2	NA	TRBJ2-1	CASRFPDSSSYNEQFF	TGTGCCAGCCGCTTCCCGGACAGTAGCTCCTACAATGAGCAGTTCTTC
TRBD2	TRBV7-7	NA	TRBJ2-5	CASSYSGQETQYF	TGTGCTAGCAGCTATAGCGGGCAAGAGACCCAGTACTTC
NA	TRBV18	NA	TRBJ2-5	CASSPPFAGLETQYF	TGTGCCAGCTCACCACCGTTTGCCGGACTAGAGACCCAGTACTTC
TRBD1	TRBV6-1	NA	TRBJ2-5	CASSLSPGQRQETQYF	TGTGCCAGCAGCCTATCCCCGGGACAGCGGCAAGAGACCCAGTACTTC
TRBD1	TRBV28	NA	TRBJ2-7	CASGRQGPYEQYF	TGTGCCAGCGGACGACAGGGGCCCTACGAGCAGTACTTC
TRBD2	TRBV5-4	NA	TRBJ2-1	CASSYGLAPQEYEQFF	TGTGCCAGCAGCTATGGACTAGCCCCCCAGGAGTATGAGCAGTTCTTC
NA	TRBV7-9	NA	TRBJ2-1	CASSLDGQANEQFF	TGTGCCAGCAGCTTAGATGGCCAGGCCAATGAGCAGTTCTTC
NA	TRBV19	few	TRBJ1-5	CASCRRDNSNQPQHF	TGTGCCAGTTGCAGAAGGGACAATAGCAATCAGCCCCAGCATTTT
TRBD2	TRBV20-1	NA	TRBJ2-7	CSAISGRTSYEQYF	TGCAGTGCTATTAGCGGGAGGACCTCCTACGAGCAGTACTTC
TRBD1	TRBV6-1	few	TRBJ1-1	CASSGTGGFTEAFF	TGTGCCAGCAGTGGGACAGGGGGATTTACTGAAGCTTTCTTT
NA	TRBV21-1	few	TRBJ1-1	CASSKGGRGPLNTEAFF	TGTGCCAGCAGCAAGGGAGGTCGGGGGCCCCTCAACACTGAAGCTTTCTTT
NA	TRBV28	few	TRBJ2-7	CASSLQSLGYEQYF	TGTGCCAGCAGTCTTCAGAGCCTCGGCTACGAGCAGTACTTC
NA	TRBV20-1	NA	TRBJ2-1	CSAGADGVNEQFF	TGCAGTGCTGGGGCGGACGGAGTCAATGAGCAGTTCTTC
TRBD1	TRBV12-3/TRBV12-4	few	TRBJ1-2	CASSSGTGGGYGYTF	TGTGCCAGCAGTTCCGGGACAGGAGGCGGGTATGGCTACACCTTC
NA	TRBV20-1	few	TRBJ2-1	CSARDSGRAWGTSYNEQFF	TGCAGTGCTAGAGATTCGGGTAGGGCCTGGGGAACCTCCTACAATGAGCAGTTCTTC
NA	TRBV11-3	NA	TRBJ2-7	CASSRGEEQYF	TGTGCCAGCAGCCGTGGGGAAGAGCAGTACTTC
NA	TRBV7-7	NA	TRBJ2-2	CASSSGLNTGELFF	TGTGCTAGCAGCTCCGGACTGAACACCGGGGAGCTGTTTTTT
NA	TRBV24-1	NA	TRBJ2-5	CATSDPTGRETQYF	TGTGCCACCAGTGACCCGACAGGGAGGGAGACCCAGTACTTC
TRBD2	TRBV20-1	few	TRBJ2-3	CSARDQAGSSTDTQYF	TGCAGTGCTAGAGATCAAGCGGGGTCTAGCACAGATACGCAGTATTTT
NA	TRBV5-4	NA	TRBJ1-2	CASSQTGPFGYTF	TGTGCCAGCAGTCAGACAGGACCCTTCGGCTACACCTTC
NA	TRBV20-1	few	TRBJ2-5	CSARVGVQETQYF	TGCAGTGCTAGAGTGGGGGTCCAAGAGACCCAGTACTTC
NA	TRBV19	medium-sized	TRBJ1-1	CASSIRVGTEAFF	TGTGCCAGTAGTATAAGGGTCGGCACTGAAGCTTTCTTT
NA	TRBV27	NA	TRBJ2-2	CASSRLGGELFF	TGTGCCAGCAGCCGTCTGGGCGGGGAGCTGTTTTTT
TRBD1	TRBV20-1	few	TRBJ2-5	CSARDRGQETQYF	TGCAGTGCAAGAGACAGGGGGCAGGAGACCCAGTACTTC
TRBD2	TRBV9	few	TRBJ2-7	CASSPALAGVYEQYF	TGTGCCAGCAGCCCAGCCCTAGCGGGAGTTTACGAGCAGTACTTC
TRBD2	TRBV7-8	NA	TRBJ2-3	CASSIYPGTSGKDTQYF	TGTGCCAGCAGCATTTACCCCGGGACTAGCGGGAAGGATACGCAGTATTTT
NA	TRBV20-1	NA	TRBJ2-5	CSASREETQYF	TGCAGTGCTAGCAGGGAAGAGACCCAGTACTTC
NA	TRBV4-3	few	TRBJ2-2	CASSPLGGRDTGELFF	TGCGCCAGCAGCCCCTTGGGCGGTAGGGACACCGGGGAGCTGTTTTTT
NA	TRBV30	NA	TRBJ2-3	CAWSVPGGITDTQYF	TGTGCCTGGAGTGTACCGGGCGGGATTACAGATACGCAGTATTTT
NA	TRBV21-1	few	TRBJ2-2	CASSKNTGELFF	TGTGCCAGCAGCAAAAACACCGGGGAGCTGTTTTTT
NA	TRBV7-2	NA	TRBJ2-4	CASSPRQEPNIQYF	TGTGCCAGCAGCCCCAGACAGGAGCCAAACATTCAGTACTTC
NA	TRBV6-5	NA	TRBJ1-1	CASSYFGNTEAFF	TGTGCCAGCAGTTACTTTGGGAACACTGAAGCTTTCTTT
NA	TRBV18	NA	TRBJ2-7	CASSPGLEGQYF	TGTGCCAGCTCACCCGGGCTAGAGGGGCAGTACTTC
NA	TRBV25-1	few	TRBJ2-7	CASSDVLGYEQYF	TGTGCCAGCAGTGACGTCCTCGGATACGAGCAGTACTTC
NA	TRBV15	NA	TRBJ1-1	CATEVEDMGVGEAFF	TGTGCCACCGAGGTTGAGGACATGGGCGTCGGTGAAGCTTTCTTT
NA	TRBV29-1	NA	TRBJ2-7	CSVKSATPGEQYF	TGCAGCGTTAAATCCGCCACACCGGGGGAGCAGTACTTC
NA	TRBV24-1	NA	TRBJ2-5	CATSDGKGLSVETQYF	TGTGCCACCAGTGATGGCAAGGGTTTATCCGTAGAGACCCAGTACTTC
NA	TRBV7-2	NA	TRBJ1-5	CASSSGKGEPQHF	TGTGCCAGCAGCTCGGGGAAGGGAGAGCCCCAGCATTTT
TRBD2	TRBV7-9	NA	TRBJ2-2	CASSLGTSGSPSNTGELFF	TGTGCCAGCAGCTTGGGGACTAGCGGGAGCCCTTCAAACACCGGGGAGCTGTTTTTT